These 12 T cell receptor beta chains share one sample of origin, sequenced in a study of T-cell memory formation after mild COVID-19. TCRdb processed the 5' RACE reads anew with MiXCR; each CDR3 protein has one entry. In the table there are some 150,000 distinct CDR3 sequences, 15% to 20% of which are singletons. Source material: PBMCs or a T cell subset sorted from them (not recorded which). These TCRs come from an adult woman who had mild COVID-19 (a few samples of this study predate the infection). Cell type and time point are not known.

Of note for this clonotype: Germline is not matched at one junction end, which may reflect a read error. The chain links TRBV29-1 to TRBJ2-7, with TRBD2 as a possible D gene (6 bases). Germline CDR1 and CDR2: SQVTM and ANQGSEA. CDR3 length: 12 residues. The CDR3 sequence: CSAMAGIYAQYF. CDR3 coding DNA: TGCAGCGCTATGGCGGGGATCTACGCGCAGTACTTC.

The chain carries TRBV18 and TRBJ2-2; no definite D call. The CDR3 sequence is 16 residues long. The germline V gene encodes CDR1 KGHSH and CDR2 LQKENI. Trimming took 0 bases from V and 4 from J, leaving 12 bases between them. The CDR3 DNA reads TGTGCCAGCTCACCACCTACAAACCGAGGCACCGGGGAGCTGTTTTTT. Translated: CASSPPTNRGTGELFF.

In this sample, this clonotype is large. Written as DNA, the CDR3 is TGTGCCATCAGTGAACCGGGGGAAGGAGCTTTCTTT. Amino acid sequence: CAISEPGEGAFF. The rearrangement links TRBV10-3 to TRBJ1-1; maybe TRBD1 (5 bases). There are 12 residues in the CDR3. From germline, CDR1 is ENHRY and CDR2 SYGVKD. Between the trimmed V and J ends, which lost 3 bases and 10 bases, there was a span of 12 bases.

The table lists this clonotype with a few counts. The rearrangement uses TRBV7-9 and TRBJ1-2; a weak D match, TRBD1 (6 bases). Germline values: CDR1 SEHNR, CDR2 FQNEAQ (reference sequence). The CDR3 contains 12 residues. Trimming left V 1 base short and J 8 bases short, with 8 bases between. The CDR3: CASSLEQGGYTF. The CDR3 bases are TGTGCCAGCAGCTTAGAACAGGGCGGCTACACCTTC.

The V call is TRBV5-1, the J call TRBJ2-1; 7 bases align to TRBD2. The junction had 15 bases not matched to a gene; V was cut back by 0 bases and J by 9 bases. CDR1 is SGHRS and CDR2 is YFSETQ in the germline V gene. The CDR3 totals 17 residues. The CDR3 spells CASSLGPRIAGVGEQFF. CDR3 sequence (DNA): TGCGCCAGCAGCTTGGGCCCCCGGATCGCGGGGGTGGGTGAGCAGTTCTTC. Combining the CDR3 with reference TRBV5-1 and TRBJ2-1 gives the whole variable domain KAGVTQTPRYLIKTRGQQVTLSCSPISGHRSVSWYQQTPGQGLQFLFEYFSETQRNKGNFPGRFSGRQFSNSRSEMNVSTLELGDSALYLCASSLGPRIAGVGEQFFGPGTRLTVL.

The chain carries TRBV6-6 and TRBJ1-1; 7 bases fit TRBD1. CDR3 length equals 14 residues. Germline trimming cut 3 bases from V and 5 bases from J; bases unmatched to any gene: 6. Germline values: CDR1 MNHNY, CDR2 SVGAGI (reference sequence). The CDR3 DNA is TGTGCCAGCAGTTATACAGGGGCGAGAACTGAAGCTTTCTTT. Translating gives CASSYTGARTEAFF.

This clonotype appeared many times. The chain combines TRBV6-6 with TRBJ1-1; 12 nucleotides agree with TRBD1. Germline V lookup: CDR1 MNHNY, CDR2 SVGAGI (reference sequence). The junction had 2 bases not matched to a gene; V was cut back by 0 bases and J by 6 bases. The CDR3 spans 15 residues. The CDR3 loop is CASSYSGQGASEAFF. In nucleotides, the CDR3 is TGTGCCAGCAGTTACTCGGGACAGGGGGCGTCTGAAGCTTTCTTT.

This chain uses TRBV5-6 with TRBJ1-4, with D maybe TRBD1 (6 bases). Trimming shortened V by 6 bases and J by 8 bases, and 17 bases separated the two germline ends. The CDR3 runs 14 residues. Germline values: CDR1 SGHDT, CDR2 YYEEEE. CDR3 residues: CASTRPGTSEKLFF. CDR3 nucleotide sequence: TGTGCCAGCACTCGACCCGGGACATCCGAAAAACTGTTTTTT.

The J gene is TRBJ2-1, the V gene TRBV5-1; D remains ambiguous. CDR3 length equals 14 residues. CDR1 SGHRS and CDR2 YFSETQ come from the germline V gene. The V gene lost 1 base and the J gene lost 7 bases, with 12 bases spanning the gap. The CDR3, as DNA: TGCGCCAGCAGCTTGTCCACTAACAGTAATGAGCAGTTCTTC. As protein: CASSLSTNSNEQFF.

The gene calls are TRBV24-1 and TRBJ2-7, with 10 bases fitting TRBD1. The germline CDR1 and CDR2 sequences are KGHDR and SFDVKD. The V and J ends lost 5 bases and 4 bases, in that order; junction bases with no gene match: 4. CDR3 length: 14 amino acids. The CDR3 nucleotides read TGTGCCACCAGTGGGGGACAGGGGAGATACGAGCAGTACTTC. Encoded protein: CATSGGQGRYEQYF.

The chain combines TRBV4-1 with TRBJ1-2, with 7 positions matching TRBD1. The CDR3 loop spans 14 amino acids. Germline V gene data show CDR1 as MGHRA and CDR2 as YSYEKL. The J segment lost 8 bases and the V segment lost 3 bases, leaving 9 bases of the junction unmatched. The CDR3 bases are TGCGCCAGCAGCCAGCCCCTAACAGGGGCCGGCTACACCTTC. It is translated as CASSQPLTGAGYTF.

This clonotype was observed a few times. V is TRBV5-1 and J is TRBJ1-6, with D possibly being TRBD1 (5 bases). V lost 3 bases to trimming and J lost 11 bases, with 15 bases between them. The CDR3 runs 14 residues. The germline V gene encodes CDR1 SGHRS and CDR2 YFSETQ. CDR3 DNA: TGCGCCAGCAGCTCTGACAGCTTACGGGCACCCCTCCACTTT. This gives the protein CASSSDSLRAPLHF.